This TCR beta chain comes out of a study of blood T cell repertoires in COVID-19. Study summary: The origin of the acute and convalescent COVID-19 samples was the United States, Italy and Spain. Sources were T cells, B-cell-depleted T cells, or PBMCs; the material itself was cDNA or gDNA.

Trimming stripped 4 bases from V and 2 bases from J, with 9 bases between. Per germline, CDR1 MNHEY and CDR2 SMNVEV (reference sequence). The CDR3 runs 13 residues. Original processing methods: Reference gene primer amplification in the assay estimated nucleated cell counts. Repertoires were generated with immunoSEQ multiplex PCR, while TCRdb's copy carries only in-frame clones and drops some. V and J calls and clone size are given by that table; D and trimming were obtained from the DNA. Of around 440,000 clones detected, about nine tenths appear once; the ten largest clones hold roughly 12%. The source is a woman in her fifties or sixties with COVID-19, enrolled during active disease. The V gene is TRBV27, the J gene TRBJ2-7; possibly TRBD2 for D (6 bases). The sample consisted of peripheral blood. The CDR3 is CASSSGGAYEQYF. The CDR3 nucleotides are TGTGCCAGCAGTTCCGGGGGTGCCTACGAGCAGTACTTC.